Following are 22 T cell receptor beta chains from one sample sequenced in a study of human T cells and chemical hapten exposure. TCRdb ran MiXCR on the RACE reads and lists one entry per CDR3 protein. The top ten hold 1.5% to 2% of the sample, which has 75,000 to 80,000 distinct CDR3 sequences, around 9.4% seen once. Time point meaning: healthy volunteer bleed at 6 weeks. From whole blood left unfractionated, total RNA was extracted. Sequencing was done on a sample of whole blood. These receptors were obtained from a female donor in good health. Some clones in this sample may be carry-over from other donors' samples.

This clonotype was detected ten times or more. The rearrangement joins TRBV24-1 to TRBJ2-3; D remains unclear. V was cut by 4 bases and J by 0 bases, with 1 base left in between. This CDR3 contains 12 residues. Germline assignment: CDR1 KGHDR and CDR2 SFDVKD. In DNA form, the CDR3 reads TGTGCCACCAGTGACAGCACAGATACGCAGTATTTT. This translates into CATSDSTDTQYF.

This clonotype came up many times. The V and J genes are TRBV6-2 or TRBV6-3 and TRBJ1-2; tentative D call: TRBD1 (5 bases). The CDR3 is 14 residues long. Germline CDR1 reads MNHEY; CDR2 reads SVGEGT. Deletions cut 2 bases from V and 5 bases from J, with 12 bases between. The CDR3 spells CASSYAVREYGYTF. The CDR3 bases are TGTGCCAGCAGTTACGCCGTCAGGGAATATGGCTACACCTTC.

The sample holds a few counts of this clonotype. This chain connects TRBV6-2 or TRBV6-3 to TRBJ2-1, with 10 bases fitting TRBD2. This CDR3 is 16 amino acids long. J gave up 4 bases and V 10 bases, and 13 bases lay outside the gene matches. Germline V gene sequence: CDR1 MNHEY, CDR2 SVGEGT. In nucleotides, the CDR3 is TGTGCCACCACCCTGGGAGGACTAGCGGTGTACAATGAGCAGTTCTTC. As protein: CATTLGGLAVYNEQFF.

This clonotype was picked up a small number of times. The chain is built from TRBV12-3 or TRBV12-4 and TRBJ1-1; D is unresolved. V lost 5 bases to trimming and J lost 2 bases, with 12 bases between them. The CDR3 consists of 14 residues. The CDR3 coding sequence is TGTGCCAGCAGTCCTTCGGGGATCAACACTGAAGCTTTCTTT. Translated: CASSPSGINTEAFF.

In its sample, this clonotype was seen a few times. The rearrangement links TRBV28 to TRBJ1-5, with 8 bases aligning to TRBD1. The V and J ends lost 7 bases and 2 bases, in that order; junction bases with no gene match: 31. CDR1 MDHEN and CDR2 SYDVKM come from the germline V gene. The CDR3 has 23 amino acids. The CDR3 loop reads CASTSALGLGQGLSVFGNQPQHF. The DNA for the CDR3 is TGTGCCAGCACCTCAGCGCTGGGGCTAGGACAGGGATTGTCTGTATTTGGCAATCAGCCCCAGCATTTT.

The chain carries TRBV19 and TRBJ2-5; 10 nucleotides agree with TRBD2. Germline V gene lookup returns CDR1 LNHDA and CDR2 SQIVND (reference sequence). Germline trimming cut 5 bases from V and 5 bases from J; bases unmatched to any gene: 17. The CDR3 runs 18 residues. CDR3 residues: CASSPRTSGAEAGETQYF. CDR3 sequence (DNA): TGTGCCAGTAGTCCTCGGACTAGCGGAGCTGAAGCGGGGGAGACCCAGTACTTC.

This clonotype was observed a few times. The V gene is TRBV6-1, the J gene TRBJ1-1, with D unclear. Germline V lookup: CDR1 MNHNS, CDR2 SASEGT. CDR3 length equals 11 residues. V was cut by 10 bases and J by 4 bases, with 10 bases left in between. The CDR3 loop is CAITRRTEAFF. The DNA of the CDR3 is TGTGCCATCACCCGGCGCACTGAAGCTTTCTTT.

The CDR3 region is CASSTTGASYNEQFF. Here the CDR3 DNA reads TGTGCCAGCAGTACAACAGGGGCGTCCTACAATGAGCAGTTCTTC. This chain links TRBV6-5 with TRBJ2-1; 7 nucleotides line up with TRBD1. This CDR3 contains 15 residues. In germline, CDR1 is MNHEY, CDR2 SVGAGI. J lost 1 base, V lost 5 bases, and 5 bases had no gene match.

This clonotype occurred many times. The chain joins TRBV6-2 or TRBV6-3 to TRBJ1-4; the match to TRBD1 covers 8 bases. Germline CDR1 MNHEY, CDR2 SVGEGT. CDR3 size: 13 residues. With V trimmed by 7 bases and J by 5 bases, 3 bases remained unmatched. As DNA, the CDR3 is TGTGCCAGCACCGGGACAGGCAATGAAAAACTGTTTTTT. Translation: CASTGTGNEKLFF.

This clonotype came up a few times. The chain recombines TRBV7-2 with TRBJ1-1; a possible D gene is TRBD1 (5 bases). Germline V gene data show CDR1 as SGHTA and CDR2 as FQGNSA. V dropped 4 bases and J dropped 4 bases, with 13 bases sitting between them. The CDR3 contains 14 residues. CDR3 residues: CASSSFDGGTEAFF. The CDR3 nucleotides read TGTGCCAGCAGCTCCTTTGACGGGGGCACTGAAGCTTTCTTT.

This clonotype was picked up many times. The rearrangement links TRBV4-3 to TRBJ2-3; no reliable D call. The length of the CDR3 is 18 residues. The germline V gene has CDR1 LGHNA and CDR2 YSLEER. Trimming took off 0 bases at V and 2 bases at J, with 18 bases between the two ends. CDR3 protein: CASSQDLWQDLTTDTQYF. The CDR3, as DNA: TGCGCCAGCAGCCAAGACTTGTGGCAGGACCTCACCACAGATACGCAGTATTTT.

This clonotype occurred many times. The V and J genes are TRBV4-2 and TRBJ2-1; the D gene is possibly TRBD2 (5 bases). Trimming removed 1 base from V and 2 bases from J, with 18 bases in between. Germline CDR1 reads LGHNA; CDR2 reads YNFKEQ. The CDR3 runs to 18 residues. For the CDR3, the DNA is TGTGCCAGCAGCCAAGGCCCTTTCTCAGCGGATCCCTACAATGAGCAGTTCTTC. As protein: CASSQGPFSADPYNEQFF.

This clonotype was recorded a few times. The CDR3 sequence: CASSPQGTVTKNIQYF. The CDR3 nucleotides are TGTGCCAGCAGTCCTCAGGGGACTGTTACCAAAAACATTCAGTACTTC. The gene calls are TRBV6-1 and TRBJ2-4, with D tentatively TRBD1 or TRBD2 (6 bases each). The CDR3 is 16 residues long. Per the germline V gene, CDR1 is MNHNS and CDR2 is SASEGT. Trimming shortened V by 5 bases and J by 2 bases, and 16 bases separated the two germline ends.

This clonotype was seen a few times. The chain recombines TRBV21-1 with TRBJ1-2; whether TRBD1, the table's D call, matches the DNA was not checked. TRBV21-1 is tagged as a pseudogene. The length of the CDR3 is 16 residues. The CDR3 DNA follows: TGTGCCAGCAGCAAAGGGGTCCCAGGGCCTAACTATGGCTACACCTTC. Translated, it gives CASSKGVPGPNYGYTF.

The J gene is TRBJ1-2, the V gene TRBV14; D remains ambiguous. Germline V gene sequence: CDR1 SGHDN, CDR2 FVKESK. Deletions cut 4 bases from V and 4 bases from J, with 16 bases between. CDR3 length equals 15 residues. Here the CDR3 DNA reads TGTGCCAGCAGCCCGGACGTCGAATTGATCTATGGCTACACCTTC. It is translated as CASSPDVELIYGYTF.

The table lists this clonotype with many counts. The rearrangement joins TRBV5-5 to TRBJ1-6, with D possibly matching TRBD1 (5 bases). Deletions cut 6 bases from V and 11 bases from J, with 21 bases between. CDR1 and CDR2 from the germline V gene are SGHKS and YYEKEE (reference sequence). The CDR3 is 15 residues long. DNA for the CDR3: TGTGCCAGCATCGCGACGGACGGGGCCGAAACACCCCTCCACTTT. It translates to CASIATDGAETPLHF.

This clonotype was seen many times. The chain combines TRBV7-7 with TRBJ1-5; D might be TRBD1 (6 bases). This CDR3 is 18 amino acids long. The germline V gene encodes CDR1 SSHAT and CDR2 FNYEAQ (reference sequence). V was shortened by 6 bases and J by 0 bases, with 21 bases between the two germline ends. As DNA, the CDR3 is TGTGCCAGCAGTCAAGGGGGAGCGCCACGACATAGCAATCAGCCCCAGCATTTT. Translation gives CASSQGGAPRHSNQPQHF.

This clonotype came up a few times. The chain has TRBV7-2 and TRBJ2-7; tentatively, D is TRBD2 (6 bases). The CDR3 covers 16 residues. CDR1 SGHTA and CDR2 FQGNSA come from the germline V gene. The V and J ends lost 3 bases and 4 bases respectively, with 19 bases between them. CDR3 nucleotides: TGTGCCAGCAGCTTGGAGCGCATCGCGGGGTCTTACGAGCAGTACTTC. Translation gives CASSLERIAGSYEQYF.

This clonotype was observed a few times. The CDR3 loop is CAWSMDRGNTEAFF. CDR3 nucleotides: TGTGCCTGGAGTATGGACAGGGGGAACACTGAAGCTTTCTTT. The rearrangement uses TRBV30 and TRBJ1-1; TRBD1 aligns across 9 bases. CDR1 is GTSNPN and CDR2 is SVGIG in the germline V gene (reference sequence). CDR3 size: 14 residues. Losses at the gene ends were 2 bases for V and 1 base for J; bases not matched to a gene: 2. Filled out from reference TRBV30 and TRBJ1-1, the complete variable domain reads SQTIHQWPATLVQPVGSPLSLECTVEGTSNPNLYWYRQAAGRGLQLLFYSVGIGQISSEVPQNLSASRPQDRQFILSSKKLLLSDSGFYLCAWSMDRGNTEAFFGQGTRLTVV.

This clonotype has more than one count but fewer than ten. The rearrangement joins TRBV6-5 to TRBJ1-5; D unresolved. Trimming left V 5 bases short and J 6 bases short, with 11 bases between. Per the germline V gene, CDR1 is MNHEY and CDR2 is SVGAGI. The CDR3 has 13 amino acids. CDR3 loop: CASSADGGQPQHF. CDR3 in DNA: TGTGCCAGCAGTGCTGACGGAGGTCAGCCCCAGCATTTT.

This clonotype was counted between two and nine times. The V call is TRBV20-1, the J call TRBJ2-7, with D hard to call. Germline-derived CDR1 and CDR2 are DFQATT and SNEGSKA (reference sequence). The CDR3 has 13 amino acids. With 5 bases removed from V and 6 bases from J, the gap between germline ends came to 17 bases. The CDR3 region is CSARRSPPLEQYF. The CDR3 nucleotides read TGCAGTGCTCGAAGATCACCCCCTCTCGAGCAGTACTTC.

This clonotype was detected only a few times. This chain uses TRBV24-1 with TRBJ2-3; 8 bases fit TRBD2. Unmatched junction bases numbered 5, after V lost 0 bases and J lost 7 bases. This CDR3 is 15 amino acids long. Germline V gene data show CDR1 as KGHDR and CDR2 as SFDVKD. In DNA form, the CDR3 reads TGTGCCACCAGTGATTTGTCGGGGGGGCCAAATACGCAGTATTTT. This encodes CATSDLSGGPNTQYF.